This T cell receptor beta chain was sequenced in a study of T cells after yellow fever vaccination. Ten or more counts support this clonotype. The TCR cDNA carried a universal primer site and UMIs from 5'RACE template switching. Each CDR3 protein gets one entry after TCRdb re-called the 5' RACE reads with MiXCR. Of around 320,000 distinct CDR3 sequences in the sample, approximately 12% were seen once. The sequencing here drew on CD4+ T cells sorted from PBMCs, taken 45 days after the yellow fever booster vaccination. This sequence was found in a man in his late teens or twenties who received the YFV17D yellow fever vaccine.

Here the CDR3 DNA reads TGCGCCAGCAGCTTGGCCGTGACAGGGGGCACAGATACGCAGTATTTT. Residues: CASSLAVTGGTDTQYF. The V and J genes are TRBV5-1 and TRBJ2-3, with 8 bases aligning to TRBD1. Germline-derived CDR1 and CDR2 are SGHRS and YFSETQ. V lost 0 bases to trimming and J lost 1 base; unmatched junction nucleotides: 4. CDR3 length: 16 amino acids.